What follows are 3 T cell receptor beta chains derived from one specimen sequenced in a study of cytomegalovirus exposure and HLA in healthy donors. The data were produced by immunoSEQ multiplex PCR, yet TCRdb's version contains in-frame clones alone and is incomplete. The profile covers 90,000 or so clones, with approximately 96% appearing a single time and around 0.78% taken by the ten largest. The sequenced material came from PBMCs. These receptors were obtained from a man aged 18 to 30 in good health and CMV-seronegative.

This chain links TRBV28 with TRBJ2-7, with TRBD1 matching 9 bases. V was pared by 5 bases and J by 5 bases, with 13 bases of the junction left unmatched. The CDR3 totals 16 residues. Germline values: CDR1 MDHEN, CDR2 SYDVKM. The CDR3 spells CASSPTPQGAQDEQYF. The CDR3 nucleotides are TGTGCCAGCAGTCCCACCCCACAGGGGGCGCAGGACGAGCAGTACTTC. The variable domain in full, with the rest retrieved from reference TRBV28 and TRBJ2-7, is DVKVTQSSRYLVKRTGEKVFLECVQDMDHENMFWYRQDPGLGLRLIYFSYDVKMKEKGDIPEGYSVSREKKERFSLILESASTNQTSMYLCASSPTPQGAQDEQYFGPGTRLTVT.

The chain carries TRBV5-6 and TRBJ1-2; perhaps TRBD1 as D (5 bases). Germline V gives CDR1 SGHDT, CDR2 YYEEEE. Trimming removed 4 bases at V and 5 bases at J, with 15 bases between. The CDR3 runs 14 residues. The CDR3 DNA follows: TGTGCCAGCAGCGGATCTGCAAGGGGTTATGGCTACACCTTC. Protein product: CASSGSARGYGYTF.

In the case of this clone: Compared with germline, one end of the junction differs, possibly owing to a read error. The V call is TRBV7-7, the J call TRBJ2-2; a possible D gene is TRBD1 (6 bases). Germline CDR1 and CDR2: SSHAT and FNYEAQ (reference sequence). The length of the CDR3 is 16 residues. CDR3 protein: CASSPHREVRTGELFF. CDR3 nucleotide sequence: TGTGCTAGCAGCCCGCACAGGGAAGTACGCACCGGGGAGCTGTTTTTT.